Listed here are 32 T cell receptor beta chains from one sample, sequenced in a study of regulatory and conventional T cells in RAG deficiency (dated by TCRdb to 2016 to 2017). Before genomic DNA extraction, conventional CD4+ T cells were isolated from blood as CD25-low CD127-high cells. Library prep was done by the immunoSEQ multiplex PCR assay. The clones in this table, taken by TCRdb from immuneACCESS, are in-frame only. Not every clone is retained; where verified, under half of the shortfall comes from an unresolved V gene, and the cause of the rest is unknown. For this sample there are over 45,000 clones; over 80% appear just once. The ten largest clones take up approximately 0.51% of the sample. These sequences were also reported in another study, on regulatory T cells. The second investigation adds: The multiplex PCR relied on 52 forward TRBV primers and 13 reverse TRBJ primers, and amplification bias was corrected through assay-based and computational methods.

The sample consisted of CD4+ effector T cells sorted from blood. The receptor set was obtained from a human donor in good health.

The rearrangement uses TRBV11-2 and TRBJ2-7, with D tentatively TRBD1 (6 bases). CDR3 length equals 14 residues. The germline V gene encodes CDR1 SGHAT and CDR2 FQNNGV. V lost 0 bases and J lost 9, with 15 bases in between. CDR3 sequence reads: CASSLEPGQHGQYF. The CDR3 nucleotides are TGTGCCAGCAGCTTAGAGCCAGGACAGCACGGGCAGTACTTC. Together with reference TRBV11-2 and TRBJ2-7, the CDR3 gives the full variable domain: EAGVAQSPRYKIIEKRQSVAFWCNPISGHATLYWYQQILGQGPKLLIQFQNNGVVDDSQLPKDRFSAERLKGVDSTLKIQPAKLEDSAVYLCASSLEPGQHGQYFGPGTRLTVT.

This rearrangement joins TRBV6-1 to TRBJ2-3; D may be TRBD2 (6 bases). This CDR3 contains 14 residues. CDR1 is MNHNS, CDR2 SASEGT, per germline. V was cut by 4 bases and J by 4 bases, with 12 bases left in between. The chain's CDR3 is CASSAAGRADTQYF. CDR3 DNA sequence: TGTGCCAGCAGTGCGGCGGGGCGGGCAGATACGCAGTATTTT.

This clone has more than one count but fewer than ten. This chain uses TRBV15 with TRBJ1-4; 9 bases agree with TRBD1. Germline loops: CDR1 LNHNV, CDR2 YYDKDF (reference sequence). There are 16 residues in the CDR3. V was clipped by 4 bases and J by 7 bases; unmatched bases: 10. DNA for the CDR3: TGTGCCACCAGCACTCTGGGACAGGGAGCAGGTGAAAAACTGTTTTTT. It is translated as CATSTLGQGAGEKLFF.

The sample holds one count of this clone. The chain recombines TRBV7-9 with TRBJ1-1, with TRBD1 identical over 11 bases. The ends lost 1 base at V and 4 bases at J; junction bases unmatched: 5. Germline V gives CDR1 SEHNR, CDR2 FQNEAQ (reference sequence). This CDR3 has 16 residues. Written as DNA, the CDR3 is TGTGCCAGCAGCTTAGAGTCCGGGACAGGGGGCACTGAAGCTTTCTTT. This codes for CASSLESGTGGTEAFF. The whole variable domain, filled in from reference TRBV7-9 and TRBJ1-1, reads DTGVSQNPRHKITKRGQNVTFRCDPISEHNRLYWYRQTLGQGPEFLTYFQNEAQLEKSRLLSDRFSAERPKGSFSTLEIQRTEQGDSAMYLCASSLESGTGGTEAFFGQGTRLTVV.

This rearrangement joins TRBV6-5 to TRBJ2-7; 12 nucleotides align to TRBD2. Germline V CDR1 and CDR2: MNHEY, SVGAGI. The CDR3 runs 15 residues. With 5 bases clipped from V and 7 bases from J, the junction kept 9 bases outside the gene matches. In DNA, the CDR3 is TGTGCCAGCAGTACTCCGGGACTAGCGGGTTATGAGCAGTACTTC. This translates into CASSTPGLAGYEQYF.

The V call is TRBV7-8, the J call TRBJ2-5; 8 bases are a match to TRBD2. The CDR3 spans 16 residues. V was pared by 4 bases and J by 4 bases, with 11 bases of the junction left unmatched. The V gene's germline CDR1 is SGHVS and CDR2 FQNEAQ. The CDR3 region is CASSSAGLAGRETQYF. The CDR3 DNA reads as TGTGCCAGCAGCTCGGCTGGACTAGCAGGCCGAGAGACCCAGTACTTC.

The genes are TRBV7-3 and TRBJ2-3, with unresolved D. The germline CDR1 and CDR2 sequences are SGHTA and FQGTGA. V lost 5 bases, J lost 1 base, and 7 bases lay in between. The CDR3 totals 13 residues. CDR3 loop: CASSVRGTDTQYF. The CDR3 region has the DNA TGTGCCAGCAGCGTAAGGGGCACAGATACGCAGTATTTT.

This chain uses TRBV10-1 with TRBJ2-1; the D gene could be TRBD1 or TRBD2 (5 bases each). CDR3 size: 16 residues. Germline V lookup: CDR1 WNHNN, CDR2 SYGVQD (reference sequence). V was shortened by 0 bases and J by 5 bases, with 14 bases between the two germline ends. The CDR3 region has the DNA TGCGCCAGCAGTGAGTCGAGGGCCGGGACCCACAATGAGCAGTTCTTC. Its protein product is CASSESRAGTHNEQFF.

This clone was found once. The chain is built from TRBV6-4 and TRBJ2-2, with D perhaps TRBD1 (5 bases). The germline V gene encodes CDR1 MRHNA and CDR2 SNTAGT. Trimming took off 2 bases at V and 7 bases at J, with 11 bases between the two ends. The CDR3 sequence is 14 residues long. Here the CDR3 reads CASSDIRGSGELFF. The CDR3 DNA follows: TGTGCCAGCAGTGACATTAGGGGCAGCGGGGAGCTGTTTTTT.

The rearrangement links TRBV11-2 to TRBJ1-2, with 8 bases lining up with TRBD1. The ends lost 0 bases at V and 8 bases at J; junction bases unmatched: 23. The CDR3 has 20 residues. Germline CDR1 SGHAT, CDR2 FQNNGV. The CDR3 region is CASSLDGVQGTGTVRRGYTF. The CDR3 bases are TGTGCCAGCAGCTTAGATGGGGTTCAGGGGACAGGAACGGTTCGGAGGGGCTACACCTTC.

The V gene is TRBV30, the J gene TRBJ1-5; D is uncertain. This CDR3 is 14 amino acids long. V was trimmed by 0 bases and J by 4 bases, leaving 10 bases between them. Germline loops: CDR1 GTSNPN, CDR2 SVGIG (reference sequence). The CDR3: CAWSVLGENQPQHF. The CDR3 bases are TGTGCCTGGAGTGTACTTGGGGAAAATCAGCCCCAGCATTTT.

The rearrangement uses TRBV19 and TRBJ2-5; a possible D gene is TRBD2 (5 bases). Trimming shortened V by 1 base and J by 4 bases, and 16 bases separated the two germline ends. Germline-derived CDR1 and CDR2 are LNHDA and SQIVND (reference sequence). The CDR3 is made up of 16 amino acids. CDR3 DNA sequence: TGTGCCAGTAGTATAGTCCTTCTTCGGGATGTAGAGACCCAGTACTTC. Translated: CASSIVLLRDVETQYF.

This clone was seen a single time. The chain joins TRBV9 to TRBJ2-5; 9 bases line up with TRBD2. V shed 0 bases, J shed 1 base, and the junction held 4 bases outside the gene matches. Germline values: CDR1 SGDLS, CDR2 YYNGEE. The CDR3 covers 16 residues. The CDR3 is CASSVGAGGLQETQYF. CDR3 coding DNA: TGTGCCAGCAGCGTAGGGGCGGGGGGGCTCCAAGAGACCCAGTACTTC.

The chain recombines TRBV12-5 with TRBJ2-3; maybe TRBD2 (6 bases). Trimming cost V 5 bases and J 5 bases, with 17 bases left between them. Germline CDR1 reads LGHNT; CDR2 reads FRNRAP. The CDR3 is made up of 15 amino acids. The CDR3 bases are TGTGCTAGTGGTGTTGGGACTCGCGAGAGAGATACGCAGTATTTT. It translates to CASGVGTRERDTQYF.

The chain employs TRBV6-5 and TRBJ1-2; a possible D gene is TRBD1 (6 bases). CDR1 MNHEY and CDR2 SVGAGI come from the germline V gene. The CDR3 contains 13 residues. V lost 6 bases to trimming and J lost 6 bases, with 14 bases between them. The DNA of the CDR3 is TGTGCCAGCAGCACGACCCGACAGGATGGCTACACCTTC. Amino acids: CASSTTRQDGYTF.

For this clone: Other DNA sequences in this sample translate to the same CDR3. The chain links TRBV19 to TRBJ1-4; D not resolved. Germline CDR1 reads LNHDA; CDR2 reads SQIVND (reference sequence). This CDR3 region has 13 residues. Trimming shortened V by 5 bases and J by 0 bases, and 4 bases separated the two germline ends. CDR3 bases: TGTGCCAGTAGTGTAGCAACTAATGAAAAACTGTTTTTT. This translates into CASSVATNEKLFF.

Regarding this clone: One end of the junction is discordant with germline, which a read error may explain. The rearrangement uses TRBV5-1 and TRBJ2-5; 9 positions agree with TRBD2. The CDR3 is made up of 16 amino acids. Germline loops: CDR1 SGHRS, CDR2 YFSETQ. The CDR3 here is CASSLQISGGQGTQYF. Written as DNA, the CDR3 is TGCGCCAGCAGCTTGCAGATTAGCGGGGGCCAAGGGACCCAGTACTTC.

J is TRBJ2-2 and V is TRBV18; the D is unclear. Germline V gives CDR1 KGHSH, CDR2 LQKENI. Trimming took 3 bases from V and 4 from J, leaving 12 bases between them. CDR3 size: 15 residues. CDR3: CASSPTPLPTGELFF. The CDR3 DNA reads TGTGCCAGCTCACCGACTCCCCTGCCCACCGGGGAGCTGTTTTTT.

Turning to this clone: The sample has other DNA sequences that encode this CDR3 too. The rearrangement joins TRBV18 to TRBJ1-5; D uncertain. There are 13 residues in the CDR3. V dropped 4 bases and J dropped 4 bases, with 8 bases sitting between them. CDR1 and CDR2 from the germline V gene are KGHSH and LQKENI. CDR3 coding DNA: TGTGCCAGCTCACGTCAGGATAATCAGCCCCAGCATTTT. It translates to CASSRQDNQPQHF.

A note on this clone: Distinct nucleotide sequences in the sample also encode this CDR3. The DNA of the CDR3 is TGTGCCAGAAGCTTGGTAATGGAGGGATTGGACGAGCAGTACTTC. Protein: CARSLVMEGLDEQYF. This chain links TRBV5-3 with TRBJ2-7; the D gene is possibly TRBD2 (6 bases). TRBV5-3 has ORF status, its function being uncertain. V was shortened by 0 bases and J by 5 bases, with 15 bases between the two germline ends. The CDR3 length is 15 residues.

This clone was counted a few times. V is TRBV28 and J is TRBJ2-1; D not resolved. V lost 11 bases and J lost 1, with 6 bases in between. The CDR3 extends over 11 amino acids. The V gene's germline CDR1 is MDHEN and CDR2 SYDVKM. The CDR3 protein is CAVFSYNEQFF. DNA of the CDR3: TGTGCCGTATTTTCCTACAATGAGCAGTTCTTC.

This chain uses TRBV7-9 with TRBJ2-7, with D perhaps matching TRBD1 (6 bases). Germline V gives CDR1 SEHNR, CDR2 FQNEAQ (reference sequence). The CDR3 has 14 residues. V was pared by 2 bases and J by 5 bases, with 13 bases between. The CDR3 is CASSLWDIRDEQYF. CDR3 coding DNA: TGTGCCAGCAGCTTATGGGACATAAGGGACGAGCAGTACTTC.

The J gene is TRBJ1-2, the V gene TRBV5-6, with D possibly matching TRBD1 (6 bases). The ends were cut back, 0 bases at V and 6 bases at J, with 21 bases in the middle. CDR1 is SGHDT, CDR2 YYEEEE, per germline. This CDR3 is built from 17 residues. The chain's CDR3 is CASSLAFLTGITNGYTF. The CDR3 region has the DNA TGTGCCAGCAGCTTGGCCTTCTTGACAGGAATAACAAATGGCTACACCTTC.

The CDR3 loop reads CASSEGQTGYGYTF. The CDR3 coding sequence is TGTGCCAGCAGTGAAGGACAAACAGGGTATGGCTACACCTTC. The chain carries TRBV6-5 and TRBJ1-2; weak D call: TRBD1 (6 bases). The V end was cut by 5 bases, the J end by 5 bases, with 15 bases between. Germline V gene data show CDR1 as MNHEY and CDR2 as SVGAGI. CDR3 size: 14 residues.

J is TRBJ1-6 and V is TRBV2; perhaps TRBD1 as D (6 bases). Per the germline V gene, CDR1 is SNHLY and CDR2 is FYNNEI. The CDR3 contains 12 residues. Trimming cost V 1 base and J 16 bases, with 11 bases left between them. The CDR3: CASSEGGGRLHF. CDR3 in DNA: TGTGCCAGCAGTGAAGGGGGGGGGCGGCTCCACTTT.

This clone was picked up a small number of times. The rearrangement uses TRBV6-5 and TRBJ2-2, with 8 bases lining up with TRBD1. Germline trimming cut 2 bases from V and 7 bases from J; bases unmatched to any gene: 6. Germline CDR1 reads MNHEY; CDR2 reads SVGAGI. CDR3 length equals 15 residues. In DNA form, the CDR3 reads TGTGCCAGCAGTTACGCGGACAGGGCTCGCGGGGAGCTGTTTTTT. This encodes CASSYADRARGELFF.

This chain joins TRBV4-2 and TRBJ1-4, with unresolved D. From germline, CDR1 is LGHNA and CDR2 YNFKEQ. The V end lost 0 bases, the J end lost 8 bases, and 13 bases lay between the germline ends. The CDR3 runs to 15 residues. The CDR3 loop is CASSQEGGFGEKLFF. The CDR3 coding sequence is TGTGCCAGCAGCCAAGAAGGAGGGTTCGGGGAAAAACTGTTTTTT.

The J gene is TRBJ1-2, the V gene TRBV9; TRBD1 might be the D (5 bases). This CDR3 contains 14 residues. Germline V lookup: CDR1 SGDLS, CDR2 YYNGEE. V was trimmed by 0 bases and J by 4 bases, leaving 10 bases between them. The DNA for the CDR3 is TGTGCCAGCAGCGTAGCTACAGGAATCTATGGCTACACCTTC. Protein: CASSVATGIYGYTF.

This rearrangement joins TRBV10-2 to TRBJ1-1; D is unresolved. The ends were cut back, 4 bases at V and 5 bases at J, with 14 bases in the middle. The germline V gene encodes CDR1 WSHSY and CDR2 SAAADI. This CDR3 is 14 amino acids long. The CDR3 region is CASSVDLAGTEAFF. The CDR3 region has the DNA TGCGCCAGCAGTGTAGATCTGGCGGGGACTGAAGCTTTCTTT.

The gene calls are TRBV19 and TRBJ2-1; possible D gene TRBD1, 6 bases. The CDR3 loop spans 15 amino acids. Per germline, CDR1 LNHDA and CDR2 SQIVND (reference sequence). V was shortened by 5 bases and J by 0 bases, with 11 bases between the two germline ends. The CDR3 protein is CASSPQGSSYNEQFF. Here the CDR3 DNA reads TGTGCCAGTAGTCCCCAGGGGAGCTCCTACAATGAGCAGTTCTTC.

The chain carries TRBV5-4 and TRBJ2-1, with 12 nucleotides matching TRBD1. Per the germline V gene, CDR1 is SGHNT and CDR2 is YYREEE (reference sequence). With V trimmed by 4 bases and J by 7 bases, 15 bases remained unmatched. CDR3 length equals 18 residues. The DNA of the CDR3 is TGTGCCAGCAGCCGGGGACAGGGGGCGAGTAGCGGGGGGAATGAGCAGTTCTTC. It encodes CASSRGQGASSGGNEQFF. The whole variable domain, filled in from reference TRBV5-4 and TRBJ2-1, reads ETGVTQSPTHLIKTRGQQVTLRCSSQSGHNTVSWYQQALGQGPQFIFQYYREEENGRGNFPPRFSGLQFPNYSSELNVNALELDDSALYLCASSRGQGASSGGNEQFFGPGTRLTVL.

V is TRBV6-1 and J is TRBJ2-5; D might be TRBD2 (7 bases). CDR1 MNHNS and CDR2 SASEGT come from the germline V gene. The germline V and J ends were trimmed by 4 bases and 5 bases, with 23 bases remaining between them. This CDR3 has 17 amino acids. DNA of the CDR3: TGTGCCAGCAGTGGCTCCGTCGGAGGGGGGGGAGAGGAGACCCAGTACTTC. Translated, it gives CASSGSVGGGGEETQYF.